The 26 T cell receptor beta chains reported below all come from one sample, sequenced in a study of blood T cell repertoires in COVID-19. Clones were sequenced by immunoSEQ multiplex PCR, and TCRdb holds only the in-frame ones, with some missing. This sample yields under 200,000 clones, of which around 87% are seen a single time; 0.55% to 0.6% belongs to the top ten. Sequencing was carried out using peripheral blood. The receptors were gathered from a man between 60 and 75 years old with COVID-19, enrolled during active disease.

The chain employs TRBV3-1 (or the pseudogene TRBV3-2) and TRBJ2-7, with D unresolved. Germline-derived CDR1 and CDR2 are LGHDT and YNNKEL (reference sequence). Trimming took off 4 bases at V and 6 bases at J, with 16 bases between the two ends. The CDR3 has 14 amino acids. CDR3: CASSPWASVGEQYF. CDR3 bases: TGTGCCAGCAGCCCTTGGGCTTCTGTGGGCGAGCAGTACTTC.

The V gene is TRBV7-8, the J gene TRBJ2-1; TRBD2 agrees at 9 bases. Germline V lookup: CDR1 SGHVS, CDR2 FQNEAQ. The trim removed 1 base at V and 7 bases at J, leaving 8 bases unmatched. The CDR3 is made up of 16 amino acids. The CDR3 loop reads CASSLVQREVVNEQFF. As DNA, the CDR3 is TGTGCCAGCAGCTTAGTTCAGCGGGAGGTTGTGAATGAGCAGTTCTTC.

The rearrangement uses TRBV6-6 and TRBJ1-1; D is unclear. Germline CDR1 is MNHNY and CDR2 is SVGAGI (reference sequence). V was shortened by 8 bases and J by 0 bases, with 4 bases between the two germline ends. This CDR3 is 11 amino acids long. The CDR3 reads CASLLNTEAFF. The CDR3 coding sequence is TGTGCCAGCCTACTGAACACTGAAGCTTTCTTT.

The genes are TRBV29-1 and TRBJ1-1, with unresolved D. Per germline, CDR1 SQVTM and CDR2 ANQGSEA. The CDR3 runs 12 residues. The CDR3 DNA sequence: TGCACCATAGGTCAGGTAAACACTGAAGCTTTCTTT. Protein: CTIGQVNTEAFF.

The rearrangement links TRBV13 to TRBJ2-1, with 7 bases identical to TRBD2. The CDR3 has 16 amino acids. The germline V gene encodes CDR1 PRHDT and CDR2 FYEKMQ (reference sequence). V lost 1 base, J lost 4 bases, and 7 bases stayed unmatched. In nucleotides, the CDR3 is TGTGCCAGCAGCTTAGTGGCTAGCGGTATATACAATGAGCAGTTCTTC. This sequence encodes CASSLVASGIYNEQFF.

This clone came up once. This chain links TRBV7-2 with TRBJ2-2; TRBD2 agrees at 7 bases. The CDR3 totals 16 residues. The germline CDR1 and CDR2 sequences are SGHTA and FQGNSA. J lost 7 bases, V lost 5 bases, and 13 bases had no gene match. Here the CDR3 reads CASSVHLMGGDGELFF. The CDR3 DNA follows: TGTGCCAGCAGCGTCCACCTGATGGGAGGGGACGGGGAGCTGTTTTTT.

The gene calls are TRBV19 and TRBJ1-5, with D tentatively TRBD1 (5 bases). V was clipped by 5 bases and J by 2 bases, with 22 bases between them. Per germline, CDR1 LNHDA and CDR2 SQIVND (reference sequence). CDR3 size: 18 residues. The CDR3, as DNA: TGTGCCAGTAGTCACGAGGAAGGACATTGGAAGGGCAATCAGCCCCAGCATTTT. It yields the protein CASSHEEGHWKGNQPQHF.

The chain employs TRBV3-1 (or the pseudogene TRBV3-2) and TRBJ1-2, with 8 bases lining up with TRBD1. Germline V gene sequence: CDR1 LGHDT, CDR2 YNNKEL (reference sequence). V lost 4 bases and J lost 7; bases outside the gene matches: 11. The CDR3 runs 15 residues. As DNA, the CDR3 is TGTGCCAGCAGCCCGGAAACAGGGGGATCAGGTGGCTACACCTTC. This encodes CASSPETGGSGGYTF.

The chain uses TRBV5-1 and TRBJ2-1, with TRBD1 as a possible D gene (6 bases). CDR1 SGHRS and CDR2 YFSETQ come from the germline V gene. V was cut by 8 bases and J by 0 bases, with 12 bases left in between. The CDR3 consists of 14 residues. DNA for the CDR3: TGCGCCAGTGCGATGGACAGCTCCTACAATGAGCAGTTCTTC. The encoded protein is CASAMDSSYNEQFF.

A few counts support this clone. This chain uses TRBV3-1 (or the pseudogene TRBV3-2) with TRBJ1-2, with no clear D. The CDR3 runs 15 residues. Trimming pared 0 bases from V and 3 bases from J, leaving 11 bases between. Germline V gives CDR1 LGHDT, CDR2 YNNKEL (reference sequence). CDR3 region: CASSQEFWTYYGYTF. CDR3 nucleotides: TGTGCCAGCAGCCAAGAATTCTGGACTTACTATGGCTACACCTTC.

The chain recombines TRBV7-2 with TRBJ2-2, with D possibly matching TRBD1 (6 bases). V was shortened by 5 bases and J by 2 bases, with 12 bases between the two germline ends. Germline V CDR1 and CDR2: SGHTA, FQGNSA. The CDR3 has 15 amino acids. This CDR3 reads CASSVTGQNTGELFF. In DNA form, the CDR3 reads TGTGCCAGCAGCGTTACAGGGCAAAACACCGGGGAGCTGTTTTTT.

Only one count was recorded for this clone. V usage is TRBV28 and J usage is TRBJ1-3; 7 bases are shared with TRBD1. V dropped 6 bases and J dropped 2; count of bases not matched to a gene: 4. The CDR3 contains 14 residues. Looked up from germline, CDR1 is MDHEN and CDR2 is SYDVKM. CDR3 protein: CASSPTGAGNTIYF. The DNA for the CDR3 is TGTGCCAGCAGCCCCACAGGGGCTGGAAACACCATATATTTT.

This sequence joins TRBV27 and TRBJ1-1; D gene unclear. Germline values: CDR1 MNHEY, CDR2 SMNVEV (reference sequence). This CDR3 has 16 residues. The ends were cut back, 7 bases at V and 0 bases at J, with 18 bases in the middle. Here the CDR3 DNA reads TGTGCCAGCAATCAACTACCCCGGACTGTGAACACTGAAGCTTTCTTT. Its translation: CASNQLPRTVNTEAFF.

This clone occurred once. The chain couples TRBV6-5 to TRBJ1-2; 11 bases agree with TRBD1. The germline CDR1 and CDR2 sequences are MNHEY and SVGAGI. V was pared by 4 bases and J by 6 bases, with 4 bases of the junction left unmatched. The CDR3 extends over 14 amino acids. CDR3 protein: CASSSWTGGDGYTF. CDR3 nucleotide sequence: TGTGCCAGCAGTTCTTGGACAGGGGGCGATGGCTACACCTTC.

The chain carries TRBV11-3 and TRBJ2-1, with 8 positions matching TRBD2. This CDR3 has 16 residues. CDR1 is SGHNT and CDR2 is YENEEA in the germline V gene. The junction had 7 bases not matched to a gene; V was cut back by 2 bases and J by 4 bases. The CDR3 sequence is CASSLRAGGRYNEQFF. CDR3 bases: TGTGCCAGCAGCTTACGGGCGGGGGGACGATACAATGAGCAGTTCTTC.

The rearrangement joins TRBV18 to TRBJ2-1; D may be TRBD2 (6 bases). This CDR3 has 15 amino acids. Germline V CDR1 and CDR2: KGHSH, LQKENI. Trimming removed 3 bases at V and 5 bases at J, with 14 bases between. This chain's CDR3 is CASSPGGGRNNEQFF. DNA for the CDR3: TGTGCCAGCTCACCCGGGGGTGGGAGGAACAATGAGCAGTTCTTC. Using reference TRBV18 and TRBJ2-1 for the parts outside the CDR3, the full variable domain is NAGVMQNPRHLVRRRGQEARLRCSPMKGHSHVYWYRQLPEEGLKFMVYLQKENIIDESGMPKERFSAEFPKEGPSILRIQQVVRGDSAAYFCASSPGGGRNNEQFFGPGTRLTVL.

The chain joins TRBV6-2 or TRBV6-3 to TRBJ1-2; TRBD1 matches at 7 bases. The CDR3 extends over 16 amino acids. The germline gives CDR1 MNHEY, CDR2 SVGEGT. With V trimmed by 6 bases and J by 7 bases, 17 bases remained unmatched. This CDR3 reads CASSPGETGSASGYTF. Written as DNA, the CDR3 is TGTGCCAGCAGCCCCGGGGAGACAGGGTCTGCTAGTGGCTACACCTTC.

The chain is built from TRBV18 and TRBJ2-5; 10 bases are shared with TRBD2. The CDR3 consists of 17 residues. V trimming: 0 bases; J trimming: 5 bases; junction bases outside the gene matches: 9. Germline CDR1 and CDR2: KGHSH and LQKENI. Here the CDR3 reads CASSPPIAGGLQETQYF. The CDR3 nucleotides read TGTGCCAGCTCACCACCAATAGCGGGAGGCTTGCAGGAGACCCAGTACTTC.

V and J are TRBV7-2 and TRBJ1-4; D is unresolved. V lost 3 bases, J lost 14 bases, and 16 bases lay in between. The CDR3 consists of 13 residues. Germline loops: CDR1 SGHTA, CDR2 FQGNSA. CDR3 nucleotide sequence: TGTGCCAGCAGCTTTGGAGGAGGGAACCACCTGTTTTTT. This sequence encodes CASSFGGGNHLFF.

This clone was picked up a small number of times. V gene TRBV28 combines with J gene TRBJ2-7, with a tentative D call TRBD2 (6 bases). Germline V lookup: CDR1 MDHEN, CDR2 SYDVKM. V shed 3 bases and J shed 3 bases, with 12 bases lying between them. The CDR3 length is 14 residues. This chain's CDR3 is CASSLSGRNYEQYF. The CDR3 DNA reads as TGTGCCAGCAGTTTGAGCGGGCGAAACTACGAGCAGTACTTC. Full variable domain (missing parts from reference TRBV28 and TRBJ2-7): DVKVTQSSRYLVKRTGEKVFLECVQDMDHENMFWYRQDPGLGLRLIYFSYDVKMKEKGDIPEGYSVSREKKERFSLILESASTNQTSMYLCASSLSGRNYEQYFGPGTRLTVT.

The V call is TRBV24-1, the J call TRBJ1-2, with D hard to call. The V end lost 3 bases, the J end lost 3 bases, and 10 bases lay between the germline ends. The CDR3 spans 14 residues. Per germline, CDR1 KGHDR and CDR2 SFDVKD. The CDR3 DNA reads TGTGCCACCAGTGATCCGCGGAGATACTATGGCTACACCTTC. Protein sequence: CATSDPRRYYGYTF.

The gene calls are TRBV9 and TRBJ1-2; D is ambiguous. Deletions cut 6 bases from V and 3 bases from J, with 15 bases between. The CDR3 consists of 14 residues. Germline CDR1 SGDLS, CDR2 YYNGEE. CDR3 in DNA: TGTGCCAGCAACAATCCGGGGTTCCACTATGGCTACACCTTC. It specifies CASNNPGFHYGYTF.

This chain connects TRBV19 to TRBJ2-1, with TRBD2 matching over 8 bases. Per the germline V gene, CDR1 is LNHDA and CDR2 is SQIVND (reference sequence). The CDR3 contains 17 residues. Trimming at V came to 4 bases and at J to 2 bases, leaving 10 bases not matched to a gene. The CDR3 nucleotides are TGTGCCAGTAGTAAAGGCCGAGCGGGGGTAACCTACAATGAGCAGTTCTTC. This translates into CASSKGRAGVTYNEQFF.

The genes are TRBV5-1 and TRBJ2-3; TRBD2 aligns across 11 bases. Germline trimming cut 1 base from V and 1 base from J; bases unmatched to any gene: 17. The CDR3 contains 21 residues. Looked up from germline, CDR1 is SGHRS and CDR2 is YFSETQ. The CDR3 nucleotides are TGCGCCAGCAGCTTGTTAGTTTCGGGACTAGCGGTTTCATCTGGCACAGATACGCAGTATTTT. Translation: CASSLLVSGLAVSSGTDTQYF.

The chain has TRBV5-8 and TRBJ2-1, with a possible D match to TRBD1 (6 bases). This CDR3 region has 15 residues. The V and J ends lost 2 bases and 2 bases respectively, with 11 bases between them. In germline, CDR1 is SGHTS, CDR2 YDEGEE. CDR3 nucleotide sequence: TGTGCCAGCAGCTTTCAGGGGCCGCCCTACAATGAGCAGTTCTTC. This codes for CASSFQGPPYNEQFF.

V is TRBV3-1 (or the pseudogene TRBV3-2) and J is TRBJ1-6; possible D gene TRBD1, 6 bases. V dropped 3 bases and J dropped 4 bases, with 10 bases sitting between them. CDR1 and CDR2 from the germline V gene are LGHDT and YNNKEL (reference sequence). The CDR3 is 15 residues long. CDR3 DNA sequence: TGTGCCAGCAGCCAGTCAGGGGCTTATAATTCACCCCTCCACTTT. Residues: CASSQSGAYNSPLHF.